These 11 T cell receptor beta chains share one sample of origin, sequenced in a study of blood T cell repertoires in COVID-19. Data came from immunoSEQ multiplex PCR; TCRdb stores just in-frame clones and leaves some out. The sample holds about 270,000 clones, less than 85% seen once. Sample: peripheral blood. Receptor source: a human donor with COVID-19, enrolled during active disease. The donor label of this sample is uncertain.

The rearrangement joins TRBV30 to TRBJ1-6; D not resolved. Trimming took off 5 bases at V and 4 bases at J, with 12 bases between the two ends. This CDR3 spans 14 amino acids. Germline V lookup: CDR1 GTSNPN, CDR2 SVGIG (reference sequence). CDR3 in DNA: TGTGCCTGGGACATTCAACAATATAATTCACCCCTCCACTTT. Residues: CAWDIQQYNSPLHF.

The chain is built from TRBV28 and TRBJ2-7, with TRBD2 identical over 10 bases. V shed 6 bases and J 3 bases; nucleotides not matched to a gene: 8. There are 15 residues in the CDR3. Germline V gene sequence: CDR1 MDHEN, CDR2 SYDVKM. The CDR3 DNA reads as TGTGCCAGCAGCTCCCCCGGGACTAGCGACTACGAGCAGTACTTC. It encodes CASSSPGTSDYEQYF.

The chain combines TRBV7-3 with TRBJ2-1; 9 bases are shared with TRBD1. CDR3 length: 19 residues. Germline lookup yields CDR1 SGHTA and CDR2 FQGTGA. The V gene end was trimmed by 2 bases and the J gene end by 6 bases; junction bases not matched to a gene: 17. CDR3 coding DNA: TGTGCCAGCAGCTTAGCTCTTGGCCTGGGGACAGGGCCCCTCAATGAGCAGTTCTTC. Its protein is CASSLALGLGTGPLNEQFF.

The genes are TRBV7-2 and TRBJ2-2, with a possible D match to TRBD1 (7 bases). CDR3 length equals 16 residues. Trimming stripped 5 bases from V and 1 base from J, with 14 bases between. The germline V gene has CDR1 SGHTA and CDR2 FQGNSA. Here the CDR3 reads CASSPTGTLNTGELFF. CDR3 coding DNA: TGTGCCAGCAGCCCGACAGGGACTCTGAACACCGGGGAGCTGTTTTTT.

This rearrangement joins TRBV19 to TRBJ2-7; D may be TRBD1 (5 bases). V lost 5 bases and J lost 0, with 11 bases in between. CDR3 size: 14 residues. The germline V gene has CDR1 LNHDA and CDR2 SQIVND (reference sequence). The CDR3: CASSWTTSSYEQYF. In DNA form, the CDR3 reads TGTGCCAGTAGTTGGACAACGAGCTCCTACGAGCAGTACTTC.

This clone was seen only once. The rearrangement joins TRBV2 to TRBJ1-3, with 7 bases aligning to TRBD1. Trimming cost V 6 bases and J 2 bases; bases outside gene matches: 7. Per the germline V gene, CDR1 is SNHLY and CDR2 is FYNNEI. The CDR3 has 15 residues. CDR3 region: CASRETTGAGNTIYF. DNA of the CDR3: TGTGCCAGCAGAGAGACAACAGGGGCTGGAAACACCATATATTTT.

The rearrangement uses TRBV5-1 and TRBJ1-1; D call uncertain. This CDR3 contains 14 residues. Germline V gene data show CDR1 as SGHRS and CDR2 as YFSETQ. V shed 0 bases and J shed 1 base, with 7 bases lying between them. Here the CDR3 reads CASSLAVQNTEAFF. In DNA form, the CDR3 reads TGCGCCAGCAGCTTGGCCGTACAGAACACTGAAGCTTTCTTT.

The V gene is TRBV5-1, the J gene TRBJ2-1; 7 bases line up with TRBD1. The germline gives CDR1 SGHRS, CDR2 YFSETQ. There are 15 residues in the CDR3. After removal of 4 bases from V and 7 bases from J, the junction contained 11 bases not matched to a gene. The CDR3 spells CASSPGRGPGNEQFF. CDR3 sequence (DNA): TGCGCCAGCAGCCCGGGTAGGGGGCCGGGAAATGAGCAGTTCTTC.

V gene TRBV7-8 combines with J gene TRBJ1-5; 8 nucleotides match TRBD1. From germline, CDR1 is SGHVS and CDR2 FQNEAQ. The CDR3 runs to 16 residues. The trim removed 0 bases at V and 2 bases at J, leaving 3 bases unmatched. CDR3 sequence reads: CASSLAGGQGNQPQHF. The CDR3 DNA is TGTGCCAGCAGCTTAGCGGGGGGACAGGGCAATCAGCCCCAGCATTTT. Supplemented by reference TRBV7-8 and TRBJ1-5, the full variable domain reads GAGVSQSPRYKVAKRGQDVALRCDPISGHVSLFWYQQALGQGPEFLTYFQNEAQLDKSGLPSDRFFAERPEGSVSTLKIQRTQQEDSAVYLCASSLAGGQGNQPQHFGDGTRLSIL.

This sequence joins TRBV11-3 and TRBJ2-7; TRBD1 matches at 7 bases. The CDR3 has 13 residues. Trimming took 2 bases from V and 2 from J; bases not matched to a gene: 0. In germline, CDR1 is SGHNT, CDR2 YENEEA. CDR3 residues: CASSLQGAYEQYF. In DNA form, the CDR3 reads TGTGCCAGCAGCTTACAGGGGGCCTACGAGCAGTACTTC.

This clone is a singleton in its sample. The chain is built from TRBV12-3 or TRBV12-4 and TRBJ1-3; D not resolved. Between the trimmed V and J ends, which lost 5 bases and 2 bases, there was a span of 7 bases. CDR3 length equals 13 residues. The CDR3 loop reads CASSPRPGNTIYF. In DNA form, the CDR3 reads TGTGCCAGCAGTCCCCGTCCTGGAAACACCATATATTTT.